This T cell receptor beta chain originates from a study of OX40 agonist ivuxolimab in advanced cancers. Study-level background: Of mixed ages from 23 to 79 and averaging 60 years, the group was around 78% male. Prior anti-PD-1, anti-PD-L1 or anti-CTLA-4 therapy was allowed; less than 45% had some. Overall study results and limits: Among T cells, CD8+ cells averaged more expanded clones than CD4+ cells. Doses of 0.1 to 3.0 mg/kg were accompanied by clonal expansion of CD4+ and CD8+ blood T cells by week 6.

Regarding this clone: Its antigen is not known.

Sequencing used immunoSEQ multiplex PCR; TCRdb keeps in-frame clones, though not all of them. The sample has some 87,000 clones; around nine tenths are singletons. CDR1 is MNHEY and CDR2 is SVGAGI in the germline V gene. This CDR3 spans 14 amino acids. The V end lost 0 bases, the J end lost 4 bases, and 9 bases lay between the germline ends. The sample in question was CD4+ or CD8+ T cells sorted from blood, obtained in a trial of the OX40 agonist ivuxolimab. The rearrangement uses TRBV6-5 and TRBJ2-5; D not certain. The receptor was isolated from an adult with an advanced solid tumor such as melanoma, head and neck, liver or kidney cancer. CDR3 protein: CASSYSLRVETQYF. CDR3 DNA: TGTGCCAGCAGTTACTCGCTCCGGGTAGAGACCCAGTACTTC.